The T cell receptor beta chain under discussion was sequenced for a study of T-cell memory formation after mild COVID-19. Each CDR3 protein is one row after TCRdb ran MiXCR on the 5' RACE reads. Seen here are about 210,000 distinct CDR3 sequences, 10% observed once, and the top ten hold 3% to 3.5%. General study findings and limits: CD4+ contracting clones were mainly CM and EM; CD8+ ones, EMRA.

This clonotype was found a few times. The antigen remains unidentified. V lost 8 bases to trimming and J lost 7 bases; unmatched junction nucleotides: 10. The CDR3 covers 13 residues. Germline V gene data show CDR1 as KGHSH and CDR2 as LQKENI. The sequenced sample was PBMCs or a T cell subset sorted from them (not recorded which). The chain links TRBV18 to TRBJ1-1; 7 nucleotides agree with TRBD1. The origin of this receptor is a man younger than 35 who had mild COVID-19 (a few samples of this study predate the infection). Cell type and time point are not known. CDR3 nucleotides: TGTGCCAGCGAACGGACAGGCAGTAATGAAGCTTTCTTT. This encodes CASERTGSNEAFF.